The present TCR beta chain was sequenced within a study of OX40 agonist ivuxolimab in advanced cancers. Study summary: Ivuxolimab is a fully human IgG2 antibody that activates OX40 (CD134).

Points on this clone: Its matching antigen is unknown.

TCRdb keeps only in-frame clones here, not all; method: immunoSEQ multiplex PCR. The sample consists of about 44,000 clones, more than 70% of them appearing once. Per germline, CDR1 MNHNS and CDR2 SASEGT. V was shortened by 4 bases and J by 8 bases, with 11 bases between the two germline ends. CDR3 length: 13 amino acids. Study results and limitations: Dosing at 0.1 to 3.0 mg/kg was accompanied by clonal expansion of CD4+ and CD8+ blood T cells by week 6. Mean expanded clone counts were higher in CD8+ than CD4+ T cells. No determination was made of the antigen specificity of the expanded peripheral T cells.

The V and J genes are TRBV6-1 and TRBJ1-4; D might be TRBD1 (5 bases). This sequence originates from an adult with an advanced solid tumor such as melanoma, head and neck, liver or kidney cancer. This material consisted of CD4+ or CD8+ T cells sorted from blood, taken in a trial of the OX40 agonist ivuxolimab. This CDR3 reads CASSGSQGEKLFF. The CDR3 DNA reads as TGTGCCAGCAGTGGGTCTCAGGGCGAAAAACTGTTTTTT.